A selection of T cell receptor beta chains follows, all from one sample in a study of cytomegalovirus exposure and HLA in healthy donors. TCRdb's copy holds only in-frame clones and misses some; the assay was immunoSEQ multiplex PCR. The sample shows some 190,000 clones, approximately 73% of them seen only once. Sequencing was done on a sample of PBMCs. Receptor source: a woman in her twenties or thirties in good health and CMV-seropositive. Both conserved end residues are part of each CDR3. D genes are given only for firm matches. Only some rows state a clone size, as once, few, many or a class for expanded clones.

D,J,V,size,CDR3,DNA
-,TRBJ2-5,TRBV7-2,-,CASSHARPGIPQYF,TGTGCCAGCAGCCATGCCAGACCCGGGATCCCCCAGTACTTC
-,TRBJ1-2,TRBV10-2,-,CASSEGRDGYTF,TGCGCCAGCAGTGAGGGCAGGGATGGCTACACCTTC
TRBD2,TRBJ2-5,TRBV4-3,few,CASSQGTGGQETQYF,TGCGCCAGCAGCCAAGGTACGGGGGGTCAAGAGACCCAGTACTTC
-,TRBJ2-2,TRBV5-1,-,CASSLQLDSNTGELFF,TGCGCCAGCAGCTTGCAGCTAGATTCGAACACCGGGGAGCTGTTTTTT
TRBD1,TRBJ1-5,TRBV19,few,CASSIRTGHNQPQHF,TGTGCCAGTAGTATCCGGACAGGGCACAATCAGCCCCAGCATTTT
TRBD1,TRBJ1-1,TRBV5-1,-,CASSLEQGGEAFF,TGCGCCAGCAGCTTGGAACAGGGGGGTGAAGCTTTCTTT
-,TRBJ2-1,TRBV28,few,CASSPPSRNEQFF,TGTGCCAGCAGCCCTCCGTCCCGCAATGAGCAGTTCTTC
-,TRBJ2-3,TRBV7-6,-,CASSLGRDRSTDTQYF,TGTGCCAGCAGCTTAGGACGAGACAGAAGCACAGATACGCAGTATTTT
TRBD1,TRBJ1-5,TRBV7-2,-,CASSLVYRDRVPIQPQHF,TGTGCCAGCAGCTTAGTATACCGGGACAGGGTCCCCATTCAGCCCCAGCATTTT
TRBD1,TRBJ2-7,TRBV7-9,-,CASSKIRQGIGEQYF,TGTGCCAGCAGCAAAATTCGACAGGGGATTGGCGAGCAGTACTTC
-,TRBJ1-1,TRBV7-9,few,CASRETAMNTEAFF,TGTGCCAGCAGGGAGACAGCAATGAACACTGAAGCTTTCTTT
TRBD1,TRBJ2-4,TRBV7-9,-,CASSGEDRAVHIQYF,TGTGCCAGCAGCGGAGAGGACAGGGCGGTGCACATTCAGTACTTC
-,TRBJ2-7,TRBV28,-,CATYQGGTYEQYF,TGTGCCACGTACCAGGGGGGAACTTACGAGCAGTACTTC
TRBD2,TRBJ2-7,TRBV13,-,CASSFYGGGDYEQYF,TGTGCCAGCAGCTTTTACGGCGGGGGGGACTACGAGCAGTACTTC
TRBD2,TRBJ2-5,TRBV4-2,-,CASSQQFSGGVETQYF,TGTGCCAGCAGCCAGCAATTTAGCGGGGGTGTGGAGACCCAGTACTTC
-,TRBJ1-2,TRBV7-8,-,CASSLFRLDGYTF,TGTGCCAGCAGCTTATTCAGGCTCGATGGCTACACCTTC
-,TRBJ2-5,TRBV29-1,-,CSVEWRGETQYF,TGCAGCGTTGAGTGGAGGGGCGAGACCCAGTACTTC
TRBD1,TRBJ2-5,TRBV5-1,-,CASSGDRGPFGTQYF,TGCGCCAGCAGCGGGGACAGGGGGCCATTCGGGACCCAGTACTTC
TRBD1,TRBJ1-3,TRBV10-3,-,CAIRPATGVSGNTIYF,TGTGCCATCAGGCCCGCGACAGGGGTCTCTGGAAACACCATATATTTT
TRBD2,TRBJ2-1,TRBV5-1,-,CASESGTRGDEQFF,TGCGCCTCTGAATCCGGGACTAGGGGGGATGAGCAGTTCTTC
TRBD1,TRBJ1-2,TRBV5-6,few,CASSFSRTGIYGYTF,TGTGCCAGCAGCTTCTCCCGGACAGGGATCTATGGCTACACCTTC
-,TRBJ2-7,TRBV6-1,few,CASSEVTGSLQEQYF,TGTGCCAGCAGTGAAGTCACAGGGTCTCTACAGGAGCAGTACTTC
TRBD1,TRBJ2-2,TRBV28,-,CASYTGQGSTGELFF,TGTGCCAGCTATACCGGACAGGGGTCGACCGGGGAGCTGTTTTTT
TRBD1,TRBJ2-7,TRBV14,-,CASSRAIGGFYEQYF,TGTGCCAGCAGCCGGGCCATAGGGGGCTTCTACGAGCAGTACTTC
TRBD2,TRBJ2-2,TRBV7-7,-,CASSSSGLGGGGTGELFF,TGTGCCAGCAGCTCATCGGGACTAGGAGGCGGAGGGACCGGGGAGCTGTTTTTT
TRBD1,TRBJ1-2,TRBV2,-,CAIPGQVSVEWGYTF,TGTGCCATCCCGGGACAGGTTTCCGTTGAATGGGGCTACACCTTC
-,TRBJ2-2,TRBV12-5,-,CASGLVTFNTGELFF,TGTGCTAGTGGTTTGGTGACTTTTAACACCGGGGAGCTGTTTTTT
-,TRBJ2-7,TRBV5-5,-,CASSLAGPGAGSYEQYF,TGTGCCAGCAGCTTGGCGGGACCAGGGGCCGGCTCCTACGAGCAGTACTTC
-,TRBJ2-7,TRBV7-9,once,CSSSPPSGPSYEQYF,TGTTCCAGCAGCCCCCCCTCAGGGCCCTCCTACGAGCAGTACTTC
-,TRBJ2-2,TRBV10-3,-,CAISETALTGELFF,TGTGCCATCAGTGAGACAGCTTTAACCGGGGAGCTGTTTTTT
-,TRBJ2-7,TRBV28,-,CASSQLVGKRNEQYF,TGTGCCAGCAGCCAACTAGTGGGCAAGCGGAACGAGCAGTACTTC
-,TRBJ1-2,TRBV28,-,CASSLSVGGADYSPYGYTF,TGTGCCAGCAGTTTATCTGTTGGTGGGGCGGATTACTCTCCATATGGCTACACCTTC